A single sample gave rise to the 15 T cell receptor beta chains below, sequenced in a study of OX40 agonist ivuxolimab in advanced cancers. Clones were read by immunoSEQ multiplex PCR, and TCRdb kept only the in-frame ones, dropping some. The sample comprises about 55,000 clones, roughly 86% of which are singletons, and roughly 13% rests with the top ten. Source: CD4+ or CD8+ T cells sorted from blood, taken in a trial of the OX40 agonist ivuxolimab. These receptors were collected from an adult with an advanced solid tumor such as melanoma, head and neck, liver or kidney cancer.

The chain is built from TRBV5-1 and TRBJ2-1; 11 bases are shared with TRBD2. Germline CDR1 and CDR2: SGHRS and YFSETQ. The CDR3 sequence is 15 residues long. V dropped 1 base and J dropped 4; count of bases not matched to a gene: 1. The CDR3 protein is CASSLTSGGYNEQFF. The CDR3 DNA follows: TGCGCCAGCAGCTTGACTAGCGGGGGTTACAATGAGCAGTTCTTC.

This clone occurred once. The rearrangement links TRBV29-1 to TRBJ2-7, with D perhaps matching TRBD1 (6 bases). The CDR3 is 10 residues long. CDR1 and CDR2 (germline): SQVTM, ANQGSEA. V was shortened by 4 bases and J by 10 bases, with 11 bases between the two germline ends. The CDR3 coding sequence is TGCAGCGTTGGTGAGGGGGATCAGTACTTC. Translated, it gives CSVGEGDQYF.

The chain carries TRBV18 and TRBJ2-1, with D possibly TRBD2 on 5 matching bases. V shed 2 bases and J shed 3 bases, with 11 bases lying between them. Germline V gene sequence: CDR1 KGHSH, CDR2 LQKENI. The CDR3 spans 15 residues. The CDR3 loop is CASSPGRGNYNEQFF. CDR3 bases: TGTGCCAGCTCACCAGGACGGGGAAACTACAATGAGCAGTTCTTC.

This chain connects TRBV28 to TRBJ1-1; 7 nucleotides align to TRBD1. The CDR3 extends over 13 amino acids. Germline CDR1 and CDR2: MDHEN and SYDVKM. V was clipped by 6 bases and J by 8 bases; unmatched bases: 9. CDR3 bases: TGTGCCAGCAGCCTTGGGACAGTAATAGAAGCTTTCTTT. Its protein product is CASSLGTVIEAFF.

V and J are TRBV6-4 and TRBJ2-2; D remains ambiguous. V was pared by 2 bases and J by 3 bases, with 4 bases between. This CDR3 spans 13 amino acids. Germline V gene data show CDR1 as MRHNA and CDR2 as SNTAGT. CDR3 loop: CASSDRDTGELFF. In DNA form, the CDR3 reads TGTGCCAGCAGTGACAGGGACACCGGGGAGCTGTTTTTT.

In this sample, this clone turned up once. The J gene is TRBJ2-3, the V gene TRBV10-1; D may correspond to TRBD1 or TRBD2 (5 bases each). V lost 5 bases, J lost 7 bases, and 7 bases lay in between. This CDR3 contains 11 residues. Germline CDR1 WNHNN, CDR2 SYGVQD (reference sequence). CDR3 amino acids: CASSRGHTQYF. The CDR3 coding sequence is TGCGCCAGCAGTAGGGGACATACGCAGTATTTT.

V usage is TRBV10-1 and J usage is TRBJ2-1, with 9 nucleotides matching TRBD1. The length of the CDR3 is 16 residues. Germline CDR1 is WNHNN and CDR2 is SYGVQD (reference sequence). V lost 2 bases, J lost 7 bases, and 9 bases stayed unmatched. Written as DNA, the CDR3 is TGCGCCAGCAGTGAGCCGGGGACAGGGTCCCAAAATGAGCAGTTCTTC. Its translation: CASSEPGTGSQNEQFF.

V is TRBV18 and J is TRBJ1-5; a possible D gene is TRBD1 (5 bases). Germline CDR1 reads KGHSH; CDR2 reads LQKENI. Deletions cut 3 bases from V and 9 bases from J, with 18 bases between. This CDR3 is built from 15 residues. DNA for the CDR3: TGTGCCAGCTCACCGTCCGGGGCTGCCGAGCGGCCCCAGCATTTT. Its translation is CASSPSGAAERPQHF.

This clone was seen a handful of times. The chain has TRBV2 and TRBJ2-3; no clear D gene. Trimming cost V 5 bases and J 4 bases, with 13 bases left between them. The length of the CDR3 is 14 residues. In germline, CDR1 is SNHLY, CDR2 FYNNEI. CDR3 DNA: TGTGCCAGCAGTTTTTCGAAAGGTGCAGATACGCAGTATTTT. Amino acids: CASSFSKGADTQYF.

This clone is medium-sized within its sample. The chain joins TRBV9 to TRBJ1-3; D call uncertain. Germline-derived CDR1 and CDR2 are SGDLS and YYNGEE. Trimming removed 4 bases from V and 4 bases from J, with 12 bases in between. The CDR3 consists of 14 residues. CDR3 coding DNA: TGTGCCAGCAGCTACGGGGTGGGCGGAAACACCATATATTTT. Translating it yields CASSYGVGGNTIYF.

The chain carries TRBV5-5 and TRBJ2-5; maybe TRBD1 (6 bases). The germline CDR1 and CDR2 sequences are SGHKS and YYEKEE (reference sequence). This CDR3 is built from 13 residues. Between the trimmed V and J ends, which lost 5 bases and 5 bases, there was a span of 13 bases. CDR3 nucleotide sequence: TGTGCCAGCAGAAAACAGGGCGAGGAGACCCAGTACTTC. This sequence encodes CASRKQGEETQYF.

V is TRBV12-2 and J is TRBJ2-3. TRBV12-2 is a pseudogene locus. The CDR3 loop spans 17 amino acids. CDR3: CASRFTVIWQSTDTQYF. The CDR3 nucleotides are TGTGCAAGTCGCTTCACGGTGATCTGGCAGTCCACAGATACGCAGTATTTT.

The V call is TRBV6-5, the J call TRBJ2-7; possibly TRBD1 or TRBD2 for D (5 bases each). Germline V lookup: CDR1 MNHEY, CDR2 SVGAGI. Between the trimmed V and J ends, which lost 2 bases and 3 bases, there was a span of 11 bases. This CDR3 contains 14 residues. The CDR3 protein is CASSYRDGLYEQYF. CDR3 sequence (DNA): TGTGCCAGCAGTTACCGGGACGGCCTCTACGAGCAGTACTTC.

The CDR3 DNA reads TGTGCCAGCAGCGAACGGACAGTTGCAACTAATGAAAAACTGTTTTTT. Its translation is CASSERTVATNEKLFF. The V call is TRBV11-2, the J call TRBJ1-4; D is perhaps TRBD1 (6 bases). The V gene's germline CDR1 is SGHAT and CDR2 FQNNGV. V shed 5 bases and J shed 0 bases, with 13 bases lying between them. The CDR3 is 16 residues long.

This clone was detected only once. The chain links TRBV7-8 to TRBJ1-5; TRBD1 agrees at 7 bases. Trimming cost V 3 bases and J 7 bases; bases outside gene matches: 6. The V gene's germline CDR1 is SGHVS and CDR2 FQNEAQ. The CDR3 length is 14 residues. The CDR3 sequence is CASSFRGEAQPQHF. CDR3 nucleotide sequence: TGTGCCAGCAGCTTCAGGGGGGAGGCACAGCCCCAGCATTTT.